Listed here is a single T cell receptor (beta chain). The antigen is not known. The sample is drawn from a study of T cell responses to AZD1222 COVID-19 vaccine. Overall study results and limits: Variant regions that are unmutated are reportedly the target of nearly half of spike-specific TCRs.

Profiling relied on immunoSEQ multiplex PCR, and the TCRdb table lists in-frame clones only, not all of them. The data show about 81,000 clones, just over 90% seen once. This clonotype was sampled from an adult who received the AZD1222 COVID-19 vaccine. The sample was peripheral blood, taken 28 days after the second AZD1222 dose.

The CDR3 coding sequence is TGTGCCAGCAGTTTCGGCGGGGTCCGGTATGGCTACACCTTC. Encoded protein: CASSFGGVRYGYTF. V is TRBV27 and J is TRBJ1-2; D remains unclear. Germline V lookup: CDR1 MNHEY, CDR2 SMNVEV (reference sequence). The CDR3 length is 14 residues. The V gene lost 3 bases and the J gene lost 5 bases, with 13 bases spanning the gap.